This T cell receptor (beta chain) comes out of a study of identical twins (dated by TCRdb to 2015 to 2016). In the study overall: The study deep-sequenced TCR alpha and beta repertoires from monozygotic twins, unrelated adults of various ages and cord blood to test whether fetal clonotypes persist. To rule out contamination, replicate twin experiments were performed at different times with different library preparation protocols.

Every donor in the study was a healthy Caucasian. Three pairs of female monozygotic twins, all aged about 18 to 30 years, were included in the twin cohort. Peripheral blood mononuclear cells were the source from which RNA for the TCR libraries was isolated. Findings and caveats that apply to the study as a whole: Fewer insertions were carried by abundant cord blood beta clonotypes, a similar but weaker trend appeared in young adult naive repertoires, and no such trend appeared in memory repertoires. Zero-insertion analyses could be partly confounded by invariant T cells such as MAIT and iNKT, though diverse VJ usage argued against such confounding for most clonotypes. A weaker excess of twin sharing was found in beta out-of-frame sequences because the signal-to-noise ratio was lowered by fewer shared sequences. In monozygotic twins, recombination models systematically underestimated out-of-frame TCR alpha sharing, but the models matched the sharing seen between unrelated individuals. Out-of-frame TCR alpha sequences shared between twins showed an excess of low generation-probability sequences compared with coincidental sharing between unrelated individuals. Because the same donors could not be followed over many years, conclusions were based on cross-sectional statistical analysis.

In the germline V gene, CDR1 corresponds to MGHDK and CDR2 to SYGVNS. V is trimmed back by 1 base and J by 0 bases, and the junction contains 6 bases that no gene match accounts for. Its CDR3 holds 16 amino acids, cysteine through phenylalanine. Only CDR3 DNA is held: 48 bases, read in frame from base 1. Comment on this clonotype: The specificity of this receptor is unknown. Per-base qualities were not stored, and no clone one base away is much larger.

The method was 5' RACE. Instrument used: Illumina HiSeq 2000. Template switching introduced a universal primer binding site; the final cDNA contained a unique molecular identifier, enabling accurate counting of TCR cDNA molecules. Specific primers in the conserved constant-segment region were used to synthesize first-strand cDNA for the TCR alpha and beta chains. To control for contamination, every cDNA library was double barcoded, receiving both a SMART-Mk sample barcode and Illumina barcodes. Two successive PCR steps introduced TruSeq adapter sequences along with Illumina sample barcodes. The TCR alpha and beta cDNA libraries were sequenced on the Illumina HiSeq platform using custom primers. From the authors' description of their analysis: Unique molecular identifiers were extracted from raw reads with MiGEC, and CDR3 positions were determined with MiXCR. For each individual, recombination models were inferred using an EM algorithm with the repgenHMM and IGoR tools. The analysis of shared clonotypes was done with the tcR package in R, with sharing normalized by the product of cloneset sizes. To study raw recombination free of thymic and clonal selection effects, out-of-frame nonproductive sequences were analyzed. TCRdb's own reprocessing of the public reads used fastp at Q25 and MiXCR and kept productive beta chains. For every CDR3 protein sequence, its rows merge into one entry that carries the most common genes and DNA. It is TCRdb's table, rather than the study itself, that gives the V and J calls and clone size. The sample records 550,000 to 700,000 distinct CDR3 sequences, 21% of which are singletons. The ten largest clones represent approximately 4.3% of the sample.

The sample was also reused in another study, on T cells expressing NK-cell markers. That second publication adds: About 8 donors provided sorted CD3+CD56+NKG2C+, CD3+CD56+NKG2C- and CD3+CD56-NKG2C+ T-cell subsets, whose TCR beta-chain repertoires were profiled. Seven of the eight sequenced donors were HCMV-seropositive and one was HCMV-seronegative. To restrict sorting to alphabetaTCR-expressing T cells, an anti-gammadeltaTCR antibody was added in several experiments. For 5 or 6 donors, the dominant CD3+CD56+NKG2C+ clonotypes were among the top 10 CD8+ clonotypes and accounted for about 1.0-7.5% of CD8+ T cells. Those dominant clonotypes were again the most abundant among CD3+CD56-NKG2C+ cells in a handful of donors, at about 28.3-60.1%. Whether the expanded NKG2C-expressing T cell clones were specific for HCMV antigens remained unclear. Randomly selected healthy volunteers, three men and five women, were used as the eight sequenced donors. To determine HCMV serostatus, a commercial ELISA kit was used to detect HCMV-specific IgG in serum. For over 5 donors, bulk peripheral blood T-cell repertoires were also sequenced from unsorted PBMC. MIGEC was used to demultiplex reads and group the reads by UMI, and MiTCR was used to assemble and quantify clonotypes. To remove erroneous sequences, TCR cDNA sequences were retained only when supported by two or more reads. Downstream repertoire analysis used the tcR package, and clonotypes were matched across fractions by CDR3 nucleotide sequence plus V segment. VDJmatch was used to annotate antigen specificity against VDJdb, with one amino acid substitution in CDR3 allowed.

The sequencing sample was made of PBMCs. This chain is built from TRBV25-1 and TRBJ2-7; a stretch of 7 junction bases matches TRBD2. The sequence derives from a woman under 30 in good health. The CDR3 corresponds to CASSELSGTLSYEQYF. The DNA reads TGTGCCAGCAGTGAATTAAGCGGGACCCTCTCCTACGAGCAGTACTTC.